This TCR beta chain was captured by sequencing in a study of T cell responses to AZD1222 COVID-19 vaccine. For this clone: Its target is not known.

Broader study findings: Researchers report vaccine-associated CD4 TCRs spanning spike, with dominance at 160-218 and 743-854. With two AZD1222 doses given, Spike-specific TCR breadth and depth both rose. Only a handful of AZD1222 recipients, roughly six in all, had baseline seropositivity.

In germline, CDR1 is SNHLY, CDR2 FYNNEI. V dropped 6 bases and J dropped 0 bases, with 9 bases sitting between them. This CDR3 has 14 amino acids. The table came from immunoSEQ multiplex PCR; TCRdb's copy has only in-frame clones and leaves some out. Of fewer than 150,000 clones listed, approximately 90% are singletons. This rearrangement joins TRBV2 to TRBJ1-5; D unclear. The specimen comprised peripheral blood, sampled 28 days after the second AZD1222 dose. The sequence was collected from an adult who received the AZD1222 COVID-19 vaccine. The CDR3 coding sequence is TGTGCCAGCAGAGATCGCTCTAGCAATCAGCCCCAGCATTTT. It yields the protein CASRDRSSNQPQHF. The full variable domain, completed using reference TRBV2 and TRBJ1-5, is EPEVTQTPSHQVTQMGQEVILRCVPISNHLYFYWYRQILGQKVEFLVSFYNNEISEKSEIFDDQFSVERPDGSNFTLKIRSTKLEDSAMYFCASRDRSSNQPQHFGDGTRLSIL.